This T cell receptor beta chain was recovered during a study of OX40 agonist ivuxolimab in advanced cancers. About the research overall: Anti-PD-1, anti-PD-L1 or anti-CTLA-4 therapy given earlier was allowed, and 40% had some.

Libraries were prepared by immunoSEQ multiplex PCR; TCRdb keeps only in-frame clonotypes and omits some of them. The data hold tens of thousands of clones, with about nine tenths observed a single time. Trimming cost V 2 bases and J 0 bases, with 7 bases left between them. CDR1 is SGHRS and CDR2 is YFSETQ in the germline V gene. The length of the CDR3 is 14 residues. Sequencing used CD4+ or CD8+ T cells sorted from blood, obtained in a trial of the OX40 agonist ivuxolimab. The V and J genes are TRBV5-1 and TRBJ2-3; D is uncertain. This TCR derives from an adult with an advanced solid tumor such as melanoma, head and neck, liver or kidney cancer. The CDR3 DNA reads TGCGCCAGCAGCTTCTGGATGAGCACAGATACGCAGTATTTT. Protein: CASSFWMSTDTQYF.